This T cell receptor beta chain was captured by sequencing in a study of PD-L1 blockade in urothelial cancer. For the study at large: Once treatment had started, blood was analyzed at 3 weeks (second dose) and again at 6 weeks. Notes on the study in general: More expansion of tumor-associated blood clones, seen at 3 weeks, marked durable-benefit patients.

The CDR3 spans 13 residues. Looked up from germline, CDR1 is MNHNS and CDR2 is SASEGT. Trimming took off 4 bases at V and 0 bases at J, with 7 bases between the two ends. Added to each PCR by spiking were synthetic TCR analog templates. Libraries were prepared by immunoSEQ multiplex PCR; TCRdb keeps only in-frame clonotypes and omits some of them. The sample carries 45,000 to 60,000 clones, roughly 87% recorded once. Comment on this clone: Its antigen remains unidentified.

This specimen was PBMCs, taken around atezolizumab (anti-PD-L1) treatment. This chain uses TRBV6-1 with TRBJ2-7; D unresolved. This sequence was found in a man between 60 and 75 years old with urothelial cancer. CDR3 loop: CASSVTSSYEQYF. The DNA for the CDR3 is TGTGCCAGCAGTGTAACGAGCTCCTACGAGCAGTACTTC.